These 26 T cell receptor beta chains originate from one sample sequenced in a study of blood T cell repertoires in COVID-19 (dated by TCRdb to the early 2020s). Libraries came from the immunoSEQ multiplex PCR assay. The clones in this table, taken by TCRdb from immuneACCESS, are in-frame only. Not every clone is retained; where verified, under half of the shortfall comes from an unresolved V gene, and the cause of the rest is unknown. For this sample the table gives under 200,000 clones, of which roughly nine tenths were detected only once. The top ten clones comprise about 0.72% of the sample. Material: peripheral blood. The receptors stem from a woman in her 70s with acute or convalescent COVID-19.

This chain uses TRBV11-3 with TRBJ2-7; 8 bases fit TRBD2. After removal of 4 bases from V and 3 bases from J, the junction contained 8 bases not matched to a gene. The V gene's germline CDR1 is SGHNT and CDR2 YENEEA. The CDR3 sequence is 15 residues long. The CDR3 is CASSSRRSGSYEQYF. The CDR3 bases are TGTGCCAGCAGCTCGCGGAGGAGCGGGAGCTACGAGCAGTACTTC. The variable domain in full, with the rest retrieved from reference TRBV11-3 and TRBJ2-7, is EAGVVQSPRYKIIEKKQPVAFWCNPISGHNTLYWYLQNLGQGPELLIRYENEEAVDDSQLPKDRFSAERLKGVDSTLKIQPAELGDSAVYLCASSSRRSGSYEQYFGPGTRLTVT.

The chain combines TRBV7-9 with TRBJ2-7, with D perhaps TRBD2 (5 bases). CDR1 is SEHNR, CDR2 FQNEAQ, per germline (reference sequence). The CDR3 consists of 15 residues. V lost 5 bases and J 0 bases, leaving 14 bases between the germline ends. CDR3 residues: CASSPPGISSYEQYF. Here the CDR3 DNA reads TGTGCCAGCAGCCCCCCCGGGATCAGCTCCTACGAGCAGTACTTC.

A single count supports this clone. The gene calls are TRBV28 and TRBJ2-1, with 11 bases aligning to TRBD1. The trim removed 5 bases at V and 7 bases at J, leaving 10 bases unmatched. CDR1 and CDR2 from the germline V gene are MDHEN and SYDVKM. CDR3 length equals 16 residues. Here the CDR3 reads CASSPRGTGGENEQFF. In DNA, the CDR3 is TGTGCCAGCAGTCCCCGCGGGACAGGGGGAGAAAATGAGCAGTTCTTC.

This rearrangement joins TRBV9 to TRBJ1-3; D is unclear. Germline CDR1 and CDR2: SGDLS and YYNGEE. The CDR3 is 14 amino acids. The ends were cut back, 3 bases at V and 0 bases at J, with 7 bases in the middle. The DNA of the CDR3 is TGTGCCAGCAGCGGAGCACTCTCTGGAAACACCATATATTTT. It yields the protein CASSGALSGNTIYF.

The J gene is TRBJ2-7, the V gene TRBV19; TRBD2 matches at 9 bases. The CDR3 has 15 amino acids. Trimming took 4 bases from V and 6 from J; bases not matched to a gene: 10. Germline V gene lookup returns CDR1 LNHDA and CDR2 SQIVND (reference sequence). CDR3 DNA sequence: TGTGCCAGTAGTACAATAAGCGGGAGGAGCGGCGAGCAGTACTTC. It encodes CASSTISGRSGEQYF.

CDR3 protein: CASSLTANQPQHF. The CDR3 DNA reads TGTGCCAGCAGTTTGACAGCTAATCAGCCCCAGCATTTT. The chain has TRBV7-2 and TRBJ1-5, with D maybe TRBD1 (5 bases). V shed 6 bases and J shed 4 bases, with 10 bases lying between them. The CDR3 contains 13 residues. Germline CDR1 and CDR2: SGHTA and FQGNSA.

Points on this clone: Additional DNA sequences in this sample encode the identical CDR3. The V gene is TRBV5-1, the J gene TRBJ1-1; D is uncertain. CDR1 is SGHRS, CDR2 YFSETQ, per germline. V lost 0 bases and J 1 base, leaving 13 bases between the germline ends. There are 16 residues in the CDR3. The CDR3 DNA sequence: TGCGCCAGCAGCTTGGAAGGCAGGCGGGAGAACACTGAAGCTTTCTTT. This codes for CASSLEGRRENTEAFF.

This chain uses TRBV11-3 with TRBJ1-1, with 9 bases aligning to TRBD1. V gave up 4 bases and J gave up 2 bases; unmatched junction bases: 5. The CDR3 spans 15 residues. Germline loops: CDR1 SGHNT, CDR2 YENEEA. CDR3 region: CASSSNRGLNTEAFF. In nucleotides, the CDR3 is TGTGCCAGCAGCTCTAACAGGGGGCTAAACACTGAAGCTTTCTTT. Full variable domain (missing parts from reference TRBV11-3 and TRBJ1-1): EAGVVQSPRYKIIEKKQPVAFWCNPISGHNTLYWYLQNLGQGPELLIRYENEEAVDDSQLPKDRFSAERLKGVDSTLKIQPAELGDSAVYLCASSSNRGLNTEAFFGQGTRLTVV.

The V call is TRBV18, the J call TRBJ1-1; TRBD1 matches at 8 bases. The CDR3 contains 16 residues. V was clipped by 4 bases and J by 2 bases; unmatched bases: 9. CDR1 KGHSH and CDR2 LQKENI come from the germline V gene. DNA for the CDR3: TGTGCCAGCTCACTCAGTCCGGGACAGGTTAACACTGAAGCTTTCTTT. Translation: CASSLSPGQVNTEAFF. The whole variable domain, remainder taken from reference TRBV18 and TRBJ1-1, is NAGVMQNPRHLVRRRGQEARLRCSPMKGHSHVYWYRQLPEEGLKFMVYLQKENIIDESGMPKERFSAEFPKEGPSILRIQQVVRGDSAAYFCASSLSPGQVNTEAFFGQGTRLTVV.

The chain employs TRBV15 and TRBJ2-1; D might be TRBD2 (6 bases). V lost 2 bases and J 8 bases, leaving 16 bases between the germline ends. The V gene's germline CDR1 is LNHNV and CDR2 YYDKDF (reference sequence). This CDR3 region has 15 residues. The DNA of the CDR3 is TGTGCCACCAGCAGACCGTCCGGGAGAGAAGATGAGCAGTTCTTC. It specifies CATSRPSGREDEQFF.

The chain recombines TRBV20-1 with TRBJ2-5, with D perhaps matching TRBD1 (6 bases). From germline, CDR1 is DFQATT and CDR2 SNEGSKA (reference sequence). This CDR3 is built from 11 residues. The V gene lost 7 bases and the J gene lost 1 base, with 7 bases spanning the gap. The CDR3 DNA reads as TGCAGTGGGACAGCCCAAGAGACCCAGTACTTC. Protein: CSGTAQETQYF.

The rearrangement uses TRBV4-1 and TRBJ2-2, with D possibly being TRBD1 (6 bases). V dropped 2 bases and J dropped 0 bases, with 10 bases sitting between them. This CDR3 is 16 amino acids long. Germline values: CDR1 MGHRA, CDR2 YSYEKL. The CDR3 coding sequence is TGCGCCAGCAGCCAACCGTGGACAGCGAACACCGGGGAGCTGTTTTTT. Its protein product is CASSQPWTANTGELFF.

The CDR3 reads CASSLDFSSSYNEQFF. The DNA of the CDR3 is TGTGCCAGTAGTCTTGACTTTTCTAGCTCCTACAATGAGCAGTTCTTC. V is TRBV19 and J is TRBJ2-1; unclear D gene. The length of the CDR3 is 16 residues. Looked up from germline, CDR1 is LNHDA and CDR2 is SQIVND (reference sequence). V was clipped by 5 bases and J by 0 bases, with 14 bases between them.

The V and J genes are TRBV13 and TRBJ1-3, with D unclear. V lost 5 bases and J lost 1, with 12 bases in between. The length of the CDR3 is 15 residues. The germline V gene has CDR1 PRHDT and CDR2 FYEKMQ (reference sequence). CDR3 sequence reads: CASSPLGPSGNTIYF. DNA for the CDR3: TGTGCCAGCAGCCCCCTGGGCCCTTCTGGAAACACCATATATTTT.

The chain links TRBV4-1 to TRBJ2-4, with 7 bases matching TRBD2. CDR1 is MGHRA, CDR2 YSYEKL, per germline. The CDR3 extends over 20 amino acids. Losses at the gene ends were 0 bases for V and 0 bases for J; bases not matched to a gene: 14. The CDR3, as DNA: TGCGCCAGCAGCCAAGATAAGCCGGGGGGTCATATCCTAGCCAAAAACATTCAGTACTTC. It codes for CASSQDKPGGHILAKNIQYF.

The chain carries TRBV6-2 or TRBV6-3 and TRBJ2-1; D perhaps matches TRBD2 (7 bases). CDR3 length: 15 residues. Trimming removed 4 bases from V and 9 bases from J, with 19 bases in between. Germline CDR1 is MNHEY and CDR2 is SVGEGT. This CDR3 reads CASSLGGAGGREQFF. The CDR3 nucleotides are TGTGCCAGCAGTTTAGGGGGGGCAGGCGGGCGTGAGCAGTTCTTC.

Of note for this clone: Other DNA sequences of this sample code for an identical CDR3. The genes are TRBV11-3 and TRBJ2-2; unclear D gene. Trimming took off 1 base at V and 4 bases at J, with 7 bases between the two ends. Germline-derived CDR1 and CDR2 are SGHNT and YENEEA. This CDR3 contains 14 residues. In nucleotides, the CDR3 is TGTGCCAGCAGCTTAGGTGCTACCACCGGGGAGCTGTTTTTT. This translates into CASSLGATTGELFF.

The CDR3 loop is CASNRDRSNQPQHF. The DNA for the CDR3 is TGTGCCAGCAACCGGGACAGAAGCAATCAGCCCCAGCATTTT. The chain links TRBV18 to TRBJ1-5; 7 nucleotides line up with TRBD1. Germline CDR1 KGHSH, CDR2 LQKENI. J lost 1 base, V lost 8 bases, and 5 bases had no gene match. This CDR3 has 14 residues.

The chain uses TRBV28 and TRBJ2-7, with 7 nucleotides matching TRBD2. The ends lost 9 bases at V and 7 bases at J; junction bases unmatched: 12. The germline CDR1 and CDR2 sequences are MDHEN and SYDVKM. This CDR3 has 13 amino acids. In nucleotides, the CDR3 is TGTGCCAGTGGCCCGGGGGGACGGAATGAGCAGTACTTC. Translation: CASGPGGRNEQYF.

This chain links TRBV7-2 with TRBJ1-4, with D maybe TRBD1 (5 bases). Germline values: CDR1 SGHTA, CDR2 FQGNSA. The CDR3 totals 15 residues. V was shortened by 3 bases and J by 1 base, with 9 bases between the two germline ends. The CDR3 bases are TGTGCCAGCAGCTTGGGGCCCCAAACTAATGAAAAACTGTTTTTT. It codes for CASSLGPQTNEKLFF.

The rearrangement links TRBV6-5 to TRBJ1-5; weak D call: TRBD1 (5 bases). Trimming left V 2 bases short and J 6 bases short, with 14 bases between. Looked up from germline, CDR1 is MNHEY and CDR2 is SVGAGI. The CDR3 spans 15 residues. CDR3 in DNA: TGTGCCAGCAGTTACCCAGGGACTGACCGTCAGCCCCAGCATTTT. Its translation is CASSYPGTDRQPQHF.

V gene TRBV19 combines with J gene TRBJ1-5; unclear D gene. This CDR3 has 16 residues. V was shortened by 0 bases and J by 2 bases, with 11 bases between the two germline ends. Germline V gives CDR1 LNHDA, CDR2 SQIVND (reference sequence). The CDR3 nucleotides are TGTGCCAGTAGTATAGATCCGGGGAACGGCAATCAGCCCCAGCATTTT. Encoded protein: CASSIDPGNGNQPQHF. The whole variable domain, filled in from reference TRBV19 and TRBJ1-5, reads DGGITQSPKYLFRKEGQNVTLSCEQNLNHDAMYWYRQDPGQGLRLIYYSQIVNDFQKGDIAEGYSVSREKKESFPLTVTSAQKNPTAFYLCASSIDPGNGNQPQHFGDGTRLSIL.

The chain has TRBV5-6 and TRBJ2-1, with 9 bases lining up with TRBD2. CDR3 size: 16 residues. Germline CDR1 and CDR2: SGHDT and YYEEEE. V shed 4 bases and J 4 bases; nucleotides not matched to a gene: 9. The CDR3 nucleotides read TGTGCCAGCAGCACTACGGGACTAGCCCCATACAATGAGCAGTTCTTC. Amino acids: CASSTTGLAPYNEQFF.

CDR3 sequence reads: CAISESLGGPQETQYF. The DNA for the CDR3 is TGTGCCATCAGTGAGTCTCTTGGGGGCCCCCAAGAGACCCAGTACTTC. The genes are TRBV10-3 and TRBJ2-5; tentative D call: TRBD1 (6 bases). The CDR3 length is 16 residues. Between the trimmed V and J ends, which lost 0 bases and 1 base, there was a span of 12 bases. CDR1 is ENHRY and CDR2 is SYGVKD in the germline V gene.

This clone was observed a single time. This chain connects TRBV19 to TRBJ2-3; 9 positions agree with TRBD2. Germline trimming cut 4 bases from V and 7 bases from J; bases unmatched to any gene: 9. Germline values: CDR1 LNHDA, CDR2 SQIVND (reference sequence). This CDR3 is 15 amino acids long. CDR3 sequence (DNA): TGTGCCAGTAGTAGAGCAGCGGGAGGAGGAAATACGCAGTATTTT. This gives the protein CASSRAAGGGNTQYF.

The genes are TRBV5-1 and TRBJ2-1; maybe TRBD2 (5 bases). The ends were cut back, 9 bases at V and 5 bases at J, with 18 bases in the middle. The CDR3 loop spans 14 amino acids. Germline V gives CDR1 SGHRS, CDR2 YFSETQ. Here the CDR3 reads CATRVASRNNEQFF. CDR3 sequence (DNA): TGCGCCACCCGAGTGGCTAGCAGGAACAATGAGCAGTTCTTC. Filled out from reference TRBV5-1 and TRBJ2-1, the complete variable domain reads KAGVTQTPRYLIKTRGQQVTLSCSPISGHRSVSWYQQTPGQGLQFLFEYFSETQRNKGNFPGRFSGRQFSNSRSEMNVSTLELGDSALYLCATRVASRNNEQFFGPGTRLTVL.